This note documents a single T cell receptor beta chain sequence. Antigen unknown. Donation came from healthy Caucasian individuals in Russia who were aged 6 to 90. Germline loops: CDR1 MGHDK, CDR2 SYGVNS. The CDR3 loop spans 17 amino acids. Trimming took 0 bases from V and 5 from J; bases not matched to a gene: 5. The data are from a study of blood T cells in healthy people across ages. Whole-study findings and limits: Expanded clonotype shifts may have been confounded, as the donors had an unknown CMV status.

A second PCR, run for about 7 to 11 cycles, used a sample-barcoded 5' primer plus a J-beta primer mix. MiXCR, run by TCRdb on the 5' RACE reads, gives a single entry per CDR3 protein. The sample shows about 1.6 million distinct CDR3 sequences, about 32% of them seen only once. The V gene is TRBV25-1, the J gene TRBJ2-4, with 12 positions matching TRBD2. Sequencing was done on a sample of blood. The receptor was derived from a woman aged 25-40 years in good health. The CDR3 nucleotides are TGTGCCAGCAGTGAATACATACTAGCGGGAGGCCAAAACATTCAGTACTTC. Its translation is CASSEYILAGGQNIQYF.